The 29 T cell receptor beta chains given below trace back to one sample, sequenced in a study of blood T cell repertoires in COVID-19 (dated by TCRdb to 2019 to 2021). The library was prepared using the immunoSEQ multiplex PCR assay. TCRdb carries this immuneACCESS record with in-frame sequences only. Its versions omit some clonotypes, under half of them owing to an unresolved V gene in the studies checked, with the rest unexplained. The sample table contains 200,000 to 250,000 clones; only one count was recorded for approximately 78% of them. The leading ten clones occupy 3% to 4% of the sample. The sample taken for sequencing was peripheral blood. The receptors here all came from a woman in her late teens or twenties with acute or convalescent COVID-19.

The chain is built from TRBV9 and TRBJ2-7; 9 positions agree with TRBD2. CDR1 is SGDLS and CDR2 is YYNGEE in the germline V gene. The CDR3 has 15 residues. After removal of 4 bases from V and 6 bases from J, the junction contained 11 bases not matched to a gene. The CDR3 bases are TGTGCCAGCAGCCTCGGAGGGGGACTAGCAAGCGAGCAGTACTTC. This translates into CASSLGGGLASEQYF.

The chain recombines TRBV6-1 with TRBJ1-2, with 8 bases aligning to TRBD1. The length of the CDR3 is 16 residues. The V and J ends lost 2 bases and 5 bases, in that order; junction bases with no gene match: 10. Germline loops: CDR1 MNHNS, CDR2 SASEGT. The CDR3 nucleotides read TGTGCCAGCAGTGAAAGAGGGGGACAGGAACGGTATGGCTACACCTTC. It yields the protein CASSERGGQERYGYTF.

The J gene is TRBJ2-7, the V gene TRBV19, with D perhaps matching TRBD2 (5 bases). The CDR3 runs to 15 residues. V shed 0 bases and J shed 1 base, with 10 bases lying between them. The germline CDR1 and CDR2 sequences are LNHDA and SQIVND (reference sequence). CDR3 sequence: CASSIDRTASYEQYF. As DNA, the CDR3 is TGTGCCAGTAGTATAGATCGGACTGCTTCCTACGAGCAGTACTTC.

The rearrangement uses TRBV9 and TRBJ2-3; 8 positions agree with TRBD2. Per the germline V gene, CDR1 is SGDLS and CDR2 is YYNGEE. Losses at the gene ends were 0 bases for V and 3 bases for J; bases not matched to a gene: 15. The CDR3 consists of 19 residues. DNA of the CDR3: TGTGCCAGCAGCGTAGTTGGTACAGGGTTTGCGGGAGGTACAGATACGCAGTATTTT. Protein sequence: CASSVVGTGFAGGTDTQYF.

This clone was observed a single time. The chain joins TRBV18 to TRBJ2-7; tentatively, D is TRBD1 (6 bases). From germline, CDR1 is KGHSH and CDR2 LQKENI. V lost 0 bases and J 6 bases, leaving 24 bases between the germline ends. The CDR3 is 18 amino acids. The CDR3 DNA reads as TGTGCCAGCTCACCACCTGTGGGGGCGCAAAAAACTTTCGGCGAGCAGTACTTC. Amino acid sequence: CASSPPVGAQKTFGEQYF.

This rearrangement joins TRBV9 to TRBJ2-2; 11 nucleotides align to TRBD2. With 3 bases clipped from V and 5 bases from J, the junction kept 15 bases outside the gene matches. This CDR3 region has 19 residues. Germline CDR1 is SGDLS and CDR2 is YYNGEE. The CDR3 sequence is CASSARLAGLTSGTGELFF. DNA for the CDR3: TGTGCCAGCAGCGCCAGACTAGCGGGACTCACTTCGGGGACCGGGGAGCTGTTTTTT. The full variable domain, its missing parts supplied by reference TRBV9 and TRBJ2-2, is DSGVTQTPKHLITATGQRVTLRCSPRSGDLSVYWYQQSLDQGLQFLIQYYNGEERAKGNILERFSAQQFPDLHSELNLSSLELGDSALYFCASSARLAGLTSGTGELFFGEGSRLTVL.

The rearrangement uses TRBV19 and TRBJ2-3, with 9 positions matching TRBD2. The length of the CDR3 is 15 residues. Germline V lookup: CDR1 LNHDA, CDR2 SQIVND (reference sequence). Trimming cost V 3 bases and J 2 bases; bases outside gene matches: 3. Here the CDR3 DNA reads TGTGCCAGTAGTATGACTAGCGGATACACAGATACGCAGTATTTT. It encodes CASSMTSGYTDTQYF.

This rearrangement joins TRBV28 to TRBJ2-2; TRBD2 agrees at 8 bases. The CDR3 extends over 18 amino acids. The V segment lost 5 bases and the J segment 4 bases; nucleotides outside the gene matches: 15. Germline values: CDR1 MDHEN, CDR2 SYDVKM. The chain's CDR3 is CASSSQLWGAGGTGELFF. The CDR3 DNA reads as TGTGCCAGCAGTAGTCAGCTCTGGGGGGCGGGGGGCACCGGGGAGCTGTTTTTT.

The J gene is TRBJ1-5, the V gene TRBV12-3 or TRBV12-4; maybe TRBD1 (5 bases). CDR3 size: 13 residues. Trimming removed 8 bases from V and 4 bases from J, with 12 bases in between. CDR3: CASHRGINQPQHF. Written as DNA, the CDR3 is TGTGCCAGCCACCGGGGGATTAATCAGCCCCAGCATTTT.

The chain links TRBV14 to TRBJ2-2; a weak D match, TRBD1 (6 bases). CDR3 size: 17 residues. The germline V gene has CDR1 SGHDN and CDR2 FVKESK. With 0 bases removed from V and 7 bases from J, the gap between germline ends came to 18 bases. As DNA, the CDR3 is TGTGCCAGCAGCCAAGAGCATCTTACAGGGACGGACGGGGAGCTGTTTTTT. Its translation: CASSQEHLTGTDGELFF.

The chain combines TRBV24-1 with TRBJ2-3; 8 bases are shared with TRBD2. With V trimmed by 3 bases and J by 0 bases, 4 bases remained unmatched. Germline V gene data show CDR1 as KGHDR and CDR2 as SFDVKD. The CDR3 consists of 16 residues. This CDR3 reads CATSDPASGSTDTQYF. The CDR3 nucleotides read TGTGCCACCAGTGATCCGGCTAGCGGGAGCACAGATACGCAGTATTTT.

This chain uses TRBV7-9 with TRBJ1-2, with TRBD1 as a possible D gene (6 bases). V dropped 5 bases and J dropped 2 bases, with 12 bases sitting between them. The germline gives CDR1 SEHNR, CDR2 FQNEAQ (reference sequence). The CDR3 is made up of 14 amino acids. CDR3 loop: CASSPLQGNYGYTF. CDR3 nucleotide sequence: TGTGCCAGCAGCCCCCTACAGGGCAACTATGGCTACACCTTC.

This rearrangement joins TRBV27 to TRBJ1-2, with a possible D match to TRBD1 (6 bases). Germline CDR1 is MNHEY and CDR2 is SMNVEV (reference sequence). The V end lost 6 bases, the J end lost 0 bases, and 11 bases lay between the germline ends. The CDR3 is 14 residues long. The CDR3 DNA reads as TGTGCCAGCAGCCGGGGGGCAGCTAACTATGGCTACACCTTC. Its protein is CASSRGAANYGYTF.

The chain has TRBV28 and TRBJ1-4; the D gene is possibly TRBD1 (6 bases). This CDR3 comprises 14 residues. In germline, CDR1 is MDHEN, CDR2 SYDVKM. V shed 7 bases and J shed 0 bases, with 9 bases lying between them. The CDR3: CASKDRATNEKLFF. The DNA for the CDR3 is TGTGCCAGCAAGGACAGAGCAACTAATGAAAAACTGTTTTTT.

This clone has just a few counts. The rearrangement links TRBV25-1 to TRBJ1-1; D not resolved. CDR1 and CDR2 from the germline V gene are MGHDK and SYGVNS. The CDR3 runs to 12 residues. V gave up 3 bases and J gave up 1 base, with 3 bases separating them. The DNA of the CDR3 is TGTGCCAGCAGTGACTGGAACACTGAAGCTTTCTTT. It yields the protein CASSDWNTEAFF.

V is TRBV11-2 and J is TRBJ2-3; maybe TRBD2 (6 bases). This CDR3 has 18 residues. Germline V gives CDR1 SGHAT, CDR2 FQNNGV. V was pared by 7 bases and J by 0 bases, with 23 bases between. In DNA, the CDR3 is TGTGCCAGCAACCTACCATCGGGACTTACAACTAGCACAGATACGCAGTATTTT. Amino acids: CASNLPSGLTTSTDTQYF.

The chain carries TRBV11-2 and TRBJ1-1; D not certain. Trimming pared 5 bases from V and 1 base from J, leaving 14 bases between. The germline gives CDR1 SGHAT, CDR2 FQNNGV. The CDR3 is 15 residues long. The CDR3 is CASSKSPTKNTEAFF. Here the CDR3 DNA reads TGTGCCAGCAGCAAGAGCCCAACCAAGAACACTGAAGCTTTCTTT. The full variable domain, its missing parts supplied by reference TRBV11-2 and TRBJ1-1, is EAGVAQSPRYKIIEKRQSVAFWCNPISGHATLYWYQQILGQGPKLLIQFQNNGVVDDSQLPKDRFSAERLKGVDSTLKIQPAKLEDSAVYLCASSKSPTKNTEAFFGQGTRLTVV.

V usage is TRBV3-1 (or the pseudogene TRBV3-2) and J usage is TRBJ2-1; 7 bases are a match to TRBD2. CDR3 size: 16 residues. V shed 4 bases, J shed 0 bases, and the junction held 6 bases outside the gene matches. CDR1 and CDR2 (germline): LGHDT, YNNKEL (reference sequence). This CDR3 is CASSPGRFSSYNEQFF. CDR3 DNA: TGTGCCAGCAGCCCCGGGAGGTTCAGCTCCTACAATGAGCAGTTCTTC.

This clone turned up a few times. This chain links TRBV5-5 with TRBJ2-7; a possible D gene is TRBD1 (6 bases). The CDR3 spans 14 residues. V was clipped by 7 bases and J by 0 bases, with 14 bases between them. CDR1 and CDR2 from the germline V gene are SGHKS and YYEKEE (reference sequence). The CDR3 coding sequence is TGTGCCAGCGCAAAGGACAGCAGCTCCTACGAGCAGTACTTC. As protein: CASAKDSSSYEQYF.

This clone was picked up a small number of times. The chain employs TRBV9 and TRBJ2-1, with D maybe TRBD2 (6 bases). The CDR3 runs to 15 residues. The germline V and J ends were trimmed by 0 bases and 7 bases, with 14 bases remaining between them. Germline values: CDR1 SGDLS, CDR2 YYNGEE. The CDR3, as DNA: TGTGCCAGCAGCGTAGTTCAGACTGGGAGGAATGAGCAGTTCTTC. This translates into CASSVVQTGRNEQFF.

The V gene is TRBV6-5, the J gene TRBJ1-3, with 9 nucleotides matching TRBD1. The CDR3 extends over 13 amino acids. The V gene end was trimmed by 8 bases and the J gene end by 1 base; junction bases not matched to a gene: 0. Looked up from germline, CDR1 is MNHEY and CDR2 is SVGAGI. The CDR3 DNA reads TGTGCCAGCGGGACAGGGTCTGGAAACACCATATATTTT. Translated: CASGTGSGNTIYF.

The V gene is TRBV28, the J gene TRBJ2-7; 7 bases fit TRBD1. Germline V CDR1 and CDR2: MDHEN, SYDVKM. J lost 6 bases, V lost 6 bases, and 11 bases had no gene match. The CDR3 spans 14 residues. CDR3 in amino acids: CASSQTGVLGEQYF. The CDR3 DNA is TGTGCCAGCAGCCAAACAGGGGTTCTAGGCGAGCAGTACTTC.

This chain connects TRBV11-3 to TRBJ1-5; D unclear. The V gene lost 3 bases and the J gene lost 2 bases, with 14 bases spanning the gap. Germline V gene lookup returns CDR1 SGHNT and CDR2 YENEEA. This CDR3 is 16 amino acids long. CDR3: CASSLRGPKGNQPQHF. CDR3 bases: TGTGCCAGCAGCTTGCGCGGTCCCAAAGGCAATCAGCCCCAGCATTTT. The full variable domain, in which reference TRBV11-3 and TRBJ1-5 provide the parts outside the CDR3, is EAGVVQSPRYKIIEKKQPVAFWCNPISGHNTLYWYLQNLGQGPELLIRYENEEAVDDSQLPKDRFSAERLKGVDSTLKIQPAELGDSAVYLCASSLRGPKGNQPQHFGDGTRLSIL.

V and J are TRBV4-3 and TRBJ2-6; 9 positions match TRBD2. The CDR3 is 19 residues long. Trimming cost V 0 bases and J 0 bases; bases outside gene matches: 6. Germline loops: CDR1 LGHNA, CDR2 YSLEER. CDR3 bases: TGCGCCAGCAGCCAAGATTGGGCGGGAGGGAGCTCTGGGGCCAACGTCCTGACTTTC. Translation gives CASSQDWAGGSSGANVLTF.

This chain uses TRBV4-3 with TRBJ2-4, with 12 bases that match TRBD2. Germline V lookup: CDR1 LGHNA, CDR2 YSLEER. The CDR3 extends over 15 amino acids. V shed 2 bases and J 7 bases; nucleotides not matched to a gene: 3. Here the CDR3 DNA reads TGCGCCAGCAGCCAACTAGCGGGAGGGTCGAACATTCAGTACTTC. Translated, it gives CASSQLAGGSNIQYF.

The chain has TRBV7-9 and TRBJ2-5; D is possibly TRBD1 (6 bases). This CDR3 is 15 amino acids long. Germline V gene sequence: CDR1 SEHNR, CDR2 FQNEAQ (reference sequence). The V gene lost 6 bases and the J gene lost 5 bases, with 19 bases spanning the gap. CDR3 residues: CASSLDSERQETQYF. As DNA, the CDR3 is TGTGCCAGCAGTCTGGACAGCGAGCGTCAGGAGACCCAGTACTTC.

V usage is TRBV7-6 and J usage is TRBJ1-3, with 8 bases identical to TRBD1. CDR1 and CDR2 (germline): SGHVS, FNYEAQ. The CDR3 is made up of 14 amino acids. V lost 5 bases and J lost 2; bases outside the gene matches: 2. The CDR3 loop reads CASSLQGAGNTIYF. The CDR3 DNA is TGTGCCAGCAGCCTACAGGGGGCTGGAAACACCATATATTTT.

This clone was counted a single time. The rearrangement uses TRBV7-3 and TRBJ2-5, with 14 bases that match TRBD2. Trimming at V came to 5 bases and at J to 5 bases, leaving 4 bases not matched to a gene. This CDR3 is built from 15 residues. Germline CDR1 is SGHTA and CDR2 is FQGTGA. CDR3 sequence: CASSPGTSGSETQYF. The CDR3 DNA is TGTGCCAGCAGCCCGGGGACTAGCGGGAGTGAGACCCAGTACTTC.

This clone was found once. Other DNA sequences from this sample encode an identical CDR3 as well. The chain couples TRBV6-5 to TRBJ1-2; D is unresolved. CDR3 length: 12 residues. CDR1 MNHEY and CDR2 SVGAGI come from the germline V gene. Trimming pared 5 bases from V and 1 base from J, leaving 5 bases between. This CDR3 is CASSTRNYGYTF. In DNA, the CDR3 is TGTGCCAGCAGTACTCGTAACTATGGCTACACCTTC.